This TCR beta chain was sequenced in a study of T cells in women clearing cervical HPV infection. About this clone itself: With the read ending 3 residues before the CDR3 end, the germline J gene is used to fill in that end.

CDR3 length: 14 amino acids. Germline loops: CDR1 SGHAT, CDR2 FQDESV (reference sequence). With 4 bases removed from V and 2 bases from J, the gap between germline ends came to 12 bases. Clones were sequenced by immunoSEQ multiplex PCR, and TCRdb holds only the in-frame ones, with some missing. Here the sample table reports more than 9,500 clones. This rearrangement joins TRBV11-1 to TRBJ2-7; D might be TRBD2 (6 bases). What was sequenced was blood buffy coat. The source is a woman between 18 and 70 years old with a cervical HPV16 infection that either progressed to CIN3+ or cleared (not recorded which). The CDR3 loop is CASSSSSGAYEQYF. Incomplete CDR3 DNA: TGTGCCAGCAGCTCCTCATCGGGGGCCTACGAG.